This T cell receptor (beta chain) was sequenced in a study of regulatory T cells in long-lasting Graves disease. The sample's time point: newly diagnosed GD, antithyroid drugs for less than 3 months. Isolated PBMC RNA provided the starting material for the TCR library. A word on this clonotype: Antigen: not known.

The V segment lost 5 bases and the J segment 4 bases; nucleotides outside the gene matches: 8. Germline CDR1 is SGDLS and CDR2 is YYNGEE. The CDR3 is 15 residues long. HTBI primers from iRepertoire and Arm-PCR of CDR3 regions yielded the TCR beta libraries. TCRdb analysed the multiplex PCR reads with MiXCR anew, one entry per CDR3 protein. The table shows 350,000 to 500,000 distinct CDR3 sequences, with 13% to 15% occurring only once. Study-wide results and caveats: Favored gene segments in persistent disease were TRBV28, TRBJ1-2 and TRBJ2-5.

This same sample was also taken into another study, of T cells in Graves' hyperthyroidism and ophthalmopathy. That paper states: Expanded thyroid clonotypes (above 0.001) were mostly also found in blood.

The chain couples TRBV9 to TRBJ2-1, with 8 bases lining up with TRBD2. The sequenced sample was peripheral blood mononuclear cells (PBMCs), obtained at new diagnosis, from a patient treated with antithyroid drugs. The TCR originated in a woman in her fifties or sixties with Graves disease. The DNA of the CDR3 is TGTGCCAGCAGTCCCCCCGGGAGGGTTTACAATGAGCAGTTCTTC. Protein sequence: CASSPPGRVYNEQFF.